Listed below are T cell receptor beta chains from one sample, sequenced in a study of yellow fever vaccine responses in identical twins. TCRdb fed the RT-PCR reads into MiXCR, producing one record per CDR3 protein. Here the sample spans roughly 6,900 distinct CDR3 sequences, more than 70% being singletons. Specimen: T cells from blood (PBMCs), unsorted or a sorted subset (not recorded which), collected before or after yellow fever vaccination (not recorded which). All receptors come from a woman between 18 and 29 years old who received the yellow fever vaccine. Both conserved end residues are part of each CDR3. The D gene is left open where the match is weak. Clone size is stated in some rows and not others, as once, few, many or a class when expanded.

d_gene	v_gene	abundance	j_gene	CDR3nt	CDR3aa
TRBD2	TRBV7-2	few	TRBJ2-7	TGTGCCAGCAGCTTAGCCTCTAGCGGGCTCTACGAGCAGTACTTC	CASSLASSGLYEQYF
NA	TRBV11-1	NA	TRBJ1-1	TGTGCCAGCAGCTCGCGGACGGGAGGCACTGAAGCTTTCTTT	CASSSRTGGTEAFF
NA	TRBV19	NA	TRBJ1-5	TGTGCCAGTAGATTAGAGGGAAGCAATCAGCCCCAGCATTTT	CASRLEGSNQPQHF
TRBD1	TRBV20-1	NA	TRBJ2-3	TGCAGTGCTAGACTGCAGGGGGCAAATACGCAGTATTTT	CSARLQGANTQYF
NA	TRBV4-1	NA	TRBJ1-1	TGCGCCAGCAGCCAAGATCCGGTTACTGGGTCTACTGAAGCTTTCTTT	CASSQDPVTGSTEAFF
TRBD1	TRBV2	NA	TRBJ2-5	TGTGCCGGTACAGGGGGCGTTGAGACCCAGTACTTC	CAGTGGVETQYF
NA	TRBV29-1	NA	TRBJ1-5	TGCAGCGTCGCACCGGGCAGCAATCAGCCCCAGCATTTT	CSVAPGSNQPQHF
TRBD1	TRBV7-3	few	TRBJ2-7	TGTGCCAGCAGCTTACCGGGACAGGGCAACGAGCAGTACTTC	CASSLPGQGNEQYF
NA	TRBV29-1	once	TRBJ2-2	TGCAGCGTTGAGGAGTTTACCGGGGAGCTGTTTTTT	CSVEEFTGELFF
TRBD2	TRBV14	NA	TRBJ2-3	TGTGCCAGCAGCCATCTGGGACTAGCGGGAGACGCAGATACGCAGTATTTT	CASSHLGLAGDADTQYF
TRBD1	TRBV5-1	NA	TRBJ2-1	TGCGCCAGCAGCCCGGACAGGAACAATGAGCAGTTCTTC	CASSPDRNNEQFF
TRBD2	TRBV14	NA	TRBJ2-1	TGTGCCAGCAGCCAAAGCGGGGTCTACAATGAGCAGTTCTTC	CASSQSGVYNEQFF
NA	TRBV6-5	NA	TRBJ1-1	TGTGCCAGCAGTTACACCCAGGGTACCACTGAAGCTTTCTTT	CASSYTQGTTEAFF
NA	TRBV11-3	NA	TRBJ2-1	TGTGCCAGCAGCTTATTGGTAGCGGTCCCTTCCAATGAGCAGTTCTTC	CASSLLVAVPSNEQFF
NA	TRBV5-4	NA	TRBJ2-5	TGTGCCAGCAGCTTGGGAGTAGGAACCGAGACCCAGTACTTC	CASSLGVGTETQYF
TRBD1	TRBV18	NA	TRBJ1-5	TGTGCCAGCTCACCAGGGACAGGGAATCAGCCCCAGCATTTT	CASSPGTGNQPQHF
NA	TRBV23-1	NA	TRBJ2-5	TGCGCCAGCAGTCAATCTTGGGGGCACCAAGAGACCCAGTACTTC	CASSQSWGHQETQYF
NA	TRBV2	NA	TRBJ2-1	TGTGCCAGCAGAAGCGAGGCCTACAATGAGCAGTTCTTC	CASRSEAYNEQFF
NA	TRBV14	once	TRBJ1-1	TGTGCCAGCAGCCCGCAGGGCAGGACTGAAGCTTTCTTT	CASSPQGRTEAFF
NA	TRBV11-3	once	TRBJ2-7	TGTGCCAGCAGCTTATTCGGCACAGCTACCTACGAGCAGTACTTC	CASSLFGTATYEQYF
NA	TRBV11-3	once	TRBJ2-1	TGTGCCAGCAGCTTAAAAGCCGGAATCAATGAGCAGTTCTTC	CASSLKAGINEQFF
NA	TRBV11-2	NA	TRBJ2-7	TGTGCCAGCAGCTCTCACGGGACGAGGGACGAGCAGTACTTC	CASSSHGTRDEQYF
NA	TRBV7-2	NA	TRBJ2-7	TGTGCCAGCAGCTTAGCCCCTAGCGCCGCCTACGAGCAGTACTTC	CASSLAPSAAYEQYF
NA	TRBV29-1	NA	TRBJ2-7	TGCAGCGTTGGCACCTCCTACGAGCAGTACTTC	CSVGTSYEQYF